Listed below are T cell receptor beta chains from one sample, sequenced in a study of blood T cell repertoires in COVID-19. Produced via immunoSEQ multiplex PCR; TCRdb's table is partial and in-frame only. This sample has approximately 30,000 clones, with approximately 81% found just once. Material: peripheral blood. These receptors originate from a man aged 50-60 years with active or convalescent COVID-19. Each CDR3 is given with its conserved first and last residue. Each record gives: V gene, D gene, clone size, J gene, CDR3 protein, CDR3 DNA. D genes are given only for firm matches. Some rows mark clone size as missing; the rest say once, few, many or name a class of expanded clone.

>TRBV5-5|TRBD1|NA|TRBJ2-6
CATRQGGGANVLTF
TGTGCCACGAGACAGGGCGGTGGGGCCAACGTCCTGACTTTC
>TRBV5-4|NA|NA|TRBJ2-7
CASSLSPTDSTYEQYF
TGTGCCAGCAGCTTATCCCCAACCGACAGTACCTACGAGCAGTACTTC
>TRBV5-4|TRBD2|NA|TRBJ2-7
CASRATSGSEQYF
TGTGCCAGCAGGGCGACTAGCGGGAGCGAGCAGTACTTC
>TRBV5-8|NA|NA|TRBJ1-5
CASSLQGQPQHF
TGTGCCAGCAGCTTGCAGGGACAGCCCCAGCATTTT
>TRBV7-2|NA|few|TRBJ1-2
CASLQILRGGYTF
TGTGCCAGCCTGCAAATCCTGCGGGGTGGCTACACCTTC
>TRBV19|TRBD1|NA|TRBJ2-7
CASSTPTGTGSYEQYF
TGTGCCAGTAGTACCCCAACCGGGACAGGATCCTACGAGCAGTACTTC
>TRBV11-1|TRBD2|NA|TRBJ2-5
CASSFPGGQETQYF
TGTGCCAGCAGCTTTCCGGGAGGACAAGAGACCCAGTACTTC
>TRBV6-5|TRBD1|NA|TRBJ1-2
CASSRDRGSYGYTF
TGTGCCAGCAGTCGGGACAGGGGATCCTATGGCTACACCTTC
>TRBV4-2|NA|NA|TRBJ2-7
CASSQDYGSNNEQYF
TGTGCCAGCAGCCAAGACTACGGGAGTAACAACGAGCAGTACTTC
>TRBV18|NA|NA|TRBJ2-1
CATSFGGGGPTYNEQFF
TGTGCCACCTCGTTTGGGGGAGGGGGACCAACCTACAATGAGCAGTTCTTC
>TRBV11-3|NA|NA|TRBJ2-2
CASRERVHTGELFF
TGTGCCAGCAGGGAGAGGGTCCACACCGGGGAGCTGTTTTTT
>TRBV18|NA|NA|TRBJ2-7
CASSPRFNYEQYF
TGTGCCAGCTCACCCAGGTTTAATTACGAGCAGTACTTC
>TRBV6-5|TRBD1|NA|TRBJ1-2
CASSYAGQGAGGYTF
TGTGCCAGCAGTTACGCGGGACAGGGGGCCGGGGGCTACACCTTC
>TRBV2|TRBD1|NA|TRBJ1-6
CASSEGQGVYYNSPLHF
TGTGCCAGCAGTGAAGGGCAGGGGGTTTACTATAATTCACCCCTCCACTTT
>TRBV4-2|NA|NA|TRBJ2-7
CASSQEAGLTYEQYF
TGTGCCAGCAGCCAAGAGGCAGGACTCACCTACGAGCAGTACTTC
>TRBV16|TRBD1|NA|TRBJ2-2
CASSQMTGGNTGELFF
TGTGCCAGCAGCCAAATGACAGGGGGCAACACCGGGGAGCTGTTTTTT
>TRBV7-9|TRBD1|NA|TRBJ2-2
CASSDRGRPGELFF
TGTGCCAGCAGCGACAGGGGGCGCCCCGGGGAGCTGTTTTTT
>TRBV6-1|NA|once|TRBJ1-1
CASSEGGTYRAFF
TGTGCCAGCAGTGAAGGGGGGACTTATAGGGCTTTCTTT
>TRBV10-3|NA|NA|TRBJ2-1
CAISVSNNEQFF
TGTGCCATCAGTGTTTCAAACAATGAGCAGTTCTTC
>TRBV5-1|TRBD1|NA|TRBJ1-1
CASSANQGGATAFF
TGCGCCAGCAGCGCCAATCAGGGGGGCGCGACGGCTTTCTTT
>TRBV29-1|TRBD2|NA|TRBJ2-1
CSVQPSGGHSYNEQFF
TGCAGCGTTCAACCTAGCGGGGGCCACTCCTACAATGAGCAGTTCTTC
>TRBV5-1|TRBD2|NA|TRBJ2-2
CASSHTTSGGGTGELFF
TGCGCCAGCAGCCACACCACTAGCGGGGGTGGTACCGGGGAGCTGTTTTTT
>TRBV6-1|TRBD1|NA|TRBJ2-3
CASSEGGQGADTQYF
TGTGCCAGCAGTGAAGGGGGACAGGGGGCAGATACGCAGTATTTT
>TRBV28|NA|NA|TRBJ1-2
CASSGTGANYGYTF
TGTGCCAGCAGTGGAACAGGAGCTAACTATGGCTACACCTTC
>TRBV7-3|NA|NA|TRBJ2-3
CASSKGAYVGTDTQYF
TGTGCCAGCAGCAAAGGGGCGTATGTGGGTACAGATACGCAGTATTTT
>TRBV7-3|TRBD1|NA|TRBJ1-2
CASSTGTGDGYTF
TGTGCCAGCAGCACCGGGACAGGGGACGGCTACACCTTC
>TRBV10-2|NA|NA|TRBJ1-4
CASNGGLNEKLFF
TGCGCCAGCAACGGGGGACTAAATGAAAAACTGTTTTTT
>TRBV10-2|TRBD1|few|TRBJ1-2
CASRGALTGTGLNYGYTF
TGCGCCAGCAGGGGGGCCCTTACCGGGACAGGGTTAAACTATGGCTACACCTTC
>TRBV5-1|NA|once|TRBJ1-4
CASSFIWETVCEKLFF
TGCGCCAGCAGTTTCATCTGGGAGACGGTTTGTGAAAAACTGTTTTTT
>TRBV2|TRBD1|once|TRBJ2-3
CASSESWGTGSTDTQYF
TGTGCCAGCAGTGAGAGTTGGGGGACAGGGAGTACAGATACGCAGTATTTT
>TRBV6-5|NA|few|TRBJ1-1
CASSRGQRAFF
TGTGCCAGCAGTCGTGGCCAACGAGCTTTCTTT